Following are 30 T cell receptor beta chains from one sample sequenced in a study of response to subunit inactivated influenza vaccine. Via MiXCR, TCRdb re-called the RT-PCR reads, giving one row per CDR3 protein. This sample has roughly 500,000 distinct CDR3 sequences, with around a quarter found just once. The same sample was also used in a study of T cells expressing NK-cell markers. That report notes: 5'RACE template switching built TCR beta cDNA with unique molecular identifiers.

This material consisted of CD4+ T cells sorted from PBMCs, taken approximately 13 days after vaccination. These receptors all stem from a man aged 45 to 65 who received an inactivated influenza vaccine.

The chain couples TRBV2 to TRBJ2-3; 8 positions agree with TRBD1. Germline trimming cut 6 bases from V and 10 bases from J; bases unmatched to any gene: 3. Germline values: CDR1 SNHLY, CDR2 FYNNEI. This CDR3 has 11 residues. Here the CDR3 reads CASRTGQAQYF. CDR3 coding DNA: TGTGCCAGCAGAACGGGACAGGCGCAGTATTTT.

The chain recombines TRBV6-1 with TRBJ2-2; D perhaps matches TRBD1 (6 bases). V lost 6 bases and J lost 4, with 15 bases in between. This CDR3 has 15 amino acids. From germline, CDR1 is MNHNS and CDR2 SASEGT. The CDR3 loop is CASRQGTAFTGELFF. The CDR3 DNA reads TGTGCCAGCAGGCAGGGGACCGCGTTCACCGGGGAGCTGTTTTTT.

The V call is TRBV2, the J call TRBJ2-1; the match to TRBD2 covers 10 bases. This CDR3 spans 16 amino acids. With V trimmed by 7 bases and J by 3 bases, 9 bases remained unmatched. Germline lookup yields CDR1 SNHLY and CDR2 FYNNEI. CDR3 region: CASKGLAIRIYNEQFF. Here the CDR3 DNA reads TGTGCCAGCAAGGGACTAGCGATCCGAATCTACAATGAGCAGTTCTTC. Full variable domain (rest looked up from reference TRBV2 and TRBJ2-1): EPEVTQTPSHQVTQMGQEVILRCVPISNHLYFYWYRQILGQKVEFLVSFYNNEISEKSEIFDDQFSVERPDGSNFTLKIRSTKLEDSAMYFCASKGLAIRIYNEQFFGPGTRLTVL.

This clonotype was seen only a few times. The genes are TRBV7-2 and TRBJ2-4; D is possibly TRBD2 (5 bases). There are 14 residues in the CDR3. Germline CDR1 SGHTA, CDR2 FQGNSA. V lost 5 bases and J lost 6, with 14 bases in between. The CDR3 DNA sequence: TGTGCCAGCAGCCCGGCAAGGACTGTAAACATTCAGTACTTC. This gives the protein CASSPARTVNIQYF.

Here the CDR3 DNA reads TGTGCCAGCAGCTCCCGGGCCTCGTGGGAGCAGTTCTTC. Translating it yields CASSSRASWEQFF. The chain joins TRBV7-9 to TRBJ2-1, with D unclear. This CDR3 comprises 13 residues. CDR1 and CDR2 (germline): SEHNR, FQNEAQ (reference sequence). The V and J ends lost 4 bases and 10 bases respectively, with 14 bases between them.

V and J are TRBV4-1 and TRBJ2-5; 9 bases match TRBD2. The CDR3 is made up of 15 amino acids. Germline lookup yields CDR1 MGHRA and CDR2 YSYEKL. With 1 base clipped from V and 5 bases from J, the junction kept 5 bases outside the gene matches. The CDR3 is CASSQGRGGAETQYF. In DNA form, the CDR3 reads TGCGCCAGCAGCCAAGGGCGGGGGGGCGCGGAGACCCAGTACTTC.

The CDR3 nucleotides are TGTGCCTGGAGTGATTCTAGCTCCTACAATGAGCAGTTCTTC. Translated: CAWSDSSSYNEQFF. J is TRBJ2-1 and V is TRBV30; D is ambiguous. CDR1 GTSNPN and CDR2 SVGIG come from the germline V gene (reference sequence). The CDR3 length is 14 residues. V was trimmed by 1 base and J by 0 bases, leaving 7 bases between them.

This chain joins TRBV7-9 and TRBJ1-1; D not resolved. The V gene's germline CDR1 is SEHNR and CDR2 FQNEAQ (reference sequence). There are 13 residues in the CDR3. V lost 7 bases and J lost 4, with 13 bases in between. CDR3 sequence: CASKDRGFTEAFF. The CDR3 DNA is TGTGCCAGCAAAGACCGAGGGTTCACTGAAGCTTTCTTT. The full variable domain, completed using reference TRBV7-9 and TRBJ1-1, is DTGVSQNPRHKITKRGQNVTFRCDPISEHNRLYWYRQTLGQGPEFLTYFQNEAQLEKSRLLSDRFSAERPKGSFSTLEIQRTEQGDSAMYLCASKDRGFTEAFFGQGTRLTVV.

This clonotype occurred a few times. The chain links TRBV7-3 to TRBJ2-2; 8 bases line up with TRBD2. V dropped 1 base and J dropped 4; count of bases not matched to a gene: 5. The CDR3 totals 16 residues. Germline V gene sequence: CDR1 SGHTA, CDR2 FQGTGA. This chain's CDR3 is CASSLNGRALTGELFF. The DNA for the CDR3 is TGTGCCAGCAGCTTAAACGGGAGGGCCCTCACCGGGGAGCTGTTTTTT.

This clonotype showed up just a few times. J is TRBJ2-3 and V is TRBV5-1, with no clear D. CDR3 size: 13 residues. The germline gives CDR1 SGHRS, CDR2 YFSETQ. Deletions cut 0 bases from V and 5 bases from J, with 7 bases between. CDR3 region: CASSLEWGDTQYF. The CDR3 DNA reads TGCGCCAGCAGCTTGGAGTGGGGAGATACGCAGTATTTT.

V is TRBV7-9 and J is TRBJ2-1; TRBD2 is a possible D gene (7 bases). Germline lookup yields CDR1 SEHNR and CDR2 FQNEAQ (reference sequence). This CDR3 spans 16 amino acids. V was trimmed by 1 base and J by 7 bases, leaving 17 bases between them. CDR3 in DNA: TGTGCCAGCAGCTTAGGTGCGGGGGCGCAGCGGAATGAGCAGTTCTTC. Translated, it gives CASSLGAGAQRNEQFF.

Only a few counts were recorded for this clonotype. This chain uses TRBV5-1 with TRBJ1-3; 8 nucleotides agree with TRBD1. CDR1 and CDR2 from the germline V gene are SGHRS and YFSETQ. The junction had 5 bases not matched to a gene; V was cut back by 4 bases and J by 2 bases. This CDR3 has 15 amino acids. The CDR3 DNA follows: TGCGCCAGCAGCCCCCGGACAGGGACTGGAAACACCATATATTTT. Amino acids: CASSPRTGTGNTIYF. Together with reference TRBV5-1 and TRBJ1-3, the CDR3 gives the full variable domain: KAGVTQTPRYLIKTRGQQVTLSCSPISGHRSVSWYQQTPGQGLQFLFEYFSETQRNKGNFPGRFSGRQFSNSRSEMNVSTLELGDSALYLCASSPRTGTGNTIYFGEGSWLTVV.

This rearrangement joins TRBV5-5 to TRBJ2-1, with 7 bases fitting TRBD2. The CDR3 length is 15 residues. With V trimmed by 1 base and J by 9 bases, 10 bases remained unmatched. Germline-derived CDR1 and CDR2 are SGHKS and YYEKEE (reference sequence). CDR3 protein: CASSLLAEAPSEQFF. DNA for the CDR3: TGTGCCAGCAGCTTGCTAGCGGAAGCCCCATCTGAGCAGTTCTTC.

In its sample, this clonotype was seen many times. The chain links TRBV15 to TRBJ2-7; D uncertain. The CDR3 runs to 13 residues. Germline-derived CDR1 and CDR2 are LNHNV and YYDKDF (reference sequence). Trimming cost V 0 bases and J 3 bases, with 6 bases left between them. CDR3 loop: CATSRDPVYEQYF. The CDR3 bases are TGTGCCACCAGCAGAGATCCCGTCTACGAGCAGTACTTC. The entire variable domain, with the rest obtained from reference TRBV15 and TRBJ2-7, is as follows: DAMVIQNPRYQVTQFGKPVTLSCSQTLNHNVMYWYQQKSSQAPKLLFHYYDKDFNNEADTPDNFQSRRPNTSFCFLDIRSPGLGDTAMYLCATSRDPVYEQYFGPGTRLTVT.

This clonotype was seen at least ten times. The gene calls are TRBV27 and TRBJ2-7; 9 positions agree with TRBD2. CDR1 MNHEY and CDR2 SMNVEV come from the germline V gene (reference sequence). The junction had 9 bases not matched to a gene; V was cut back by 5 bases and J by 4 bases. This CDR3 has 15 amino acids. The chain's CDR3 is CASSPSLSGSYEQYF. The CDR3 nucleotides read TGTGCCAGCAGTCCGAGCCTTAGCGGGAGTTACGAGCAGTACTTC.

The chain carries TRBV6-2 or TRBV6-3 and TRBJ1-5; no firm D call. The CDR3 has 15 residues. Germline V gene data show CDR1 as MNHEY and CDR2 as SVGEGT. Deletions cut 3 bases from V and 2 bases from J, with 11 bases between. As DNA, the CDR3 is TGTGCCAGCAGTTATCGGTTTAGCGGCAATCAGCCCCAGCATTTT. Translated: CASSYRFSGNQPQHF.

The rearrangement links TRBV7-8 to TRBJ2-7; TRBD1 matches at 7 bases. This CDR3 spans 17 amino acids. Looked up from germline, CDR1 is SGHVS and CDR2 is FQNEAQ. V lost 4 bases to trimming and J lost 4 bases; unmatched junction nucleotides: 16. The CDR3 coding sequence is TGTGCCAGCAGCTCCCAACCCGGCCGACAGGGTAGGTACGAGCAGTACTTC. It specifies CASSSQPGRQGRYEQYF.

This clonotype was seen a few times. V and J are TRBV12-3 or TRBV12-4 and TRBJ2-5, with 9 bases matching TRBD1. The CDR3 sequence is 14 residues long. V shed 6 bases, J shed 2 bases, and the junction held 4 bases outside the gene matches. CDR3 DNA sequence: TGTGCCAGCAGGGATGACAGGGGGCAAGAGACCCAGTACTTC. This encodes CASRDDRGQETQYF.

The chain employs TRBV20-1 and TRBJ2-1; 13 nucleotides match TRBD2. Germline V gene sequence: CDR1 DFQATT, CDR2 SNEGSKA (reference sequence). This CDR3 comprises 14 residues. V dropped 5 bases and J dropped 8; count of bases not matched to a gene: 6. The CDR3 is CSAGGLAGRDEQFF. The CDR3 DNA follows: TGCAGTGCTGGGGGACTAGCGGGACGCGATGAGCAGTTCTTC.

The J gene is TRBJ1-2, the V gene TRBV20-1; no clear D. From germline, CDR1 is DFQATT and CDR2 SNEGSKA (reference sequence). The CDR3 spans 12 residues. Trimming stripped 5 bases from V and 4 bases from J, with 11 bases between. Here the CDR3 reads CSASPSPYGYTF. The CDR3, as DNA: TGCAGTGCTTCCCCCAGCCCCTATGGCTACACCTTC.

The chain uses TRBV10-3 and TRBJ2-5, with a tentative D call TRBD2 (6 bases). Germline CDR1 ENHRY, CDR2 SYGVKD. Trimming removed 11 bases from V and 5 bases from J, with 18 bases in between. The CDR3 is made up of 13 amino acids. The CDR3 loop is CASCSGTGETQYF. The DNA of the CDR3 is TGTGCCTCATGTTCCGGGACTGGCGAGACCCAGTACTTC.

This clonotype was seen only a few times. The chain employs TRBV7-2 and TRBJ1-1; 8 bases are a match to TRBD1. This CDR3 contains 15 residues. From germline, CDR1 is SGHTA and CDR2 FQGNSA. The junction had 4 bases not matched to a gene; V was cut back by 4 bases and J by 0 bases. The CDR3 spells CASSSTGALNTEAFF. The CDR3 DNA reads TGTGCCAGCAGCTCGACAGGGGCCCTGAACACTGAAGCTTTCTTT.

V is TRBV21-1 and J is TRBJ2-1; the table names TRBD1, a call not compared with the DNA. TRBV21-1 has pseudogene status. CDR3 length: 17 amino acids. The CDR3 DNA follows: TGTGCCAGCAGCTTCGTTGGGACAGGGGGCTCCTACAATGAGCAGTTCTTC. Translated, it gives CASSFVGTGGSYNEQFF.

This clonotype was recorded a few times. V and J are TRBV24-1 and TRBJ1-1, with no clear D. The V gene's germline CDR1 is KGHDR and CDR2 SFDVKD. CDR3 length: 14 amino acids. V lost 3 bases and J lost 1, with 8 bases in between. CDR3 DNA: TGTGCCACCAGTGATCGGCATTCGAACACTGAAGCTTTCTTT. Amino acids: CATSDRHSNTEAFF.

This clonotype was counted a few times. The rearrangement links TRBV12-3 or TRBV12-4 to TRBJ2-2, with 7 bases that match TRBD1. The CDR3 is 18 amino acids. V was clipped by 6 bases and J by 7 bases; unmatched bases: 20. DNA for the CDR3: TGTGCCAGCAGCCCAAGTTCTATTACAGGGGAGAGGATCGGGGAGCTGTTTTTT. Translation gives CASSPSSITGERIGELFF.

This clonotype has ten or more counts. Here the CDR3 reads CASSLLGVAGRDEQFF. As DNA, the CDR3 is TGTGCCAGCAGTTTATTAGGGGTAGCGGGCCGCGATGAGCAGTTCTTC. The chain is built from TRBV28 and TRBJ2-1; 7 bases are shared with TRBD2. In germline, CDR1 is MDHEN, CDR2 SYDVKM. This CDR3 is 16 amino acids long. V shed 1 base, J shed 8 bases, and the junction held 11 bases outside the gene matches.

V usage is TRBV6-2 or TRBV6-3 and J usage is TRBJ1-1; D possibly corresponds to TRBD1 (6 bases). Germline loops: CDR1 MNHEY, CDR2 SVGEGT. The CDR3 has 14 amino acids. V lost 4 bases and J 5 bases, leaving 14 bases between the germline ends. In nucleotides, the CDR3 is TGTGCCAGCAGTTTTGGGGGCGGCCTGACTGAAGCTTTCTTT. This gives the protein CASSFGGGLTEAFF.

This chain links TRBV6-1 with TRBJ2-7; D uncertain. V was pared by 5 bases and J by 1 base, with 21 bases between. This CDR3 region has 17 residues. CDR1 is MNHNS, CDR2 SASEGT, per germline. The CDR3, as DNA: TGTGCCAGCAGTCGGGCGCCCTACACCCTCAGATCCTACGAGCAGTACTTC. This encodes CASSRAPYTLRSYEQYF.

The chain carries TRBV24-1 and TRBJ2-2; the match to TRBD1 covers 8 bases. The length of the CDR3 is 15 residues. Germline CDR1 reads KGHDR; CDR2 reads SFDVKD. V lost 1 base and J lost 6; bases outside the gene matches: 3. The CDR3 region is CATSDFRGQAGELFF. CDR3 nucleotides: TGTGCCACCAGTGATTTCAGGGGGCAAGCCGGGGAGCTGTTTTTT.

The CDR3 DNA sequence: TGCGCCAGCAGCTTGGAAGCGGGGGCCTACAATGAGCAGTTCTTC. Protein product: CASSLEAGAYNEQFF. The chain couples TRBV5-1 to TRBJ2-1; 8 bases align to TRBD2. With V trimmed by 0 bases and J by 2 bases, 1 base remained unmatched. Germline values: CDR1 SGHRS, CDR2 YFSETQ. The CDR3 runs 15 residues.